A single sample gave rise to the 14 T cell receptor beta chains below, sequenced in a study of blood T cells in healthy people across ages. Alongside a J-beta primer mix, a sample-barcoded 5' primer served in a second PCR lasting 7 to 11 cycles. TCRdb ran MiXCR on the 5' RACE reads and lists one entry per CDR3 protein. The data show 1.4 million or so distinct CDR3 sequences, with approximately 43% seen just once and just over 4% held by the top ten. Sequencing was carried out using blood. The receptor set was obtained from a woman between 18 and 29 years old in good health.

This clonotype was found a few times. V is TRBV6-1 and J is TRBJ2-3; a weak D match, TRBD2 (5 bases). CDR1 is MNHNS, CDR2 SASEGT, per germline. The CDR3 has 16 amino acids. The V gene lost 2 bases and the J gene lost 2 bases, with 14 bases spanning the gap. The CDR3 protein is CASSEIPGWATDTQYF. CDR3 nucleotide sequence: TGTGCCAGCAGTGAAATCCCGGGGTGGGCCACAGATACGCAGTATTTT.

The CDR3 here is CASSTQKYSGGRTDTQYF. The CDR3 nucleotides are TGTGCCAGCAGTACGCAGAAGTACAGCGGGGGCCGCACAGATACGCAGTATTTT. The V gene is TRBV7-2, the J gene TRBJ2-3, with 8 bases identical to TRBD2. The germline V gene encodes CDR1 SGHTA and CDR2 FQGNSA. J gave up 1 base and V 6 bases, and 15 bases lay outside the gene matches. The CDR3 is made up of 18 amino acids.

The genes are TRBV12-3 or TRBV12-4 and TRBJ1-6; weak D call: TRBD1 (5 bases). The V end lost 6 bases, the J end lost 1 base, and 10 bases lay between the germline ends. The CDR3 is 15 residues long. The CDR3 bases are TGTGCCAGCAGCTGGGGGGGGTCCTATAATTCACCCCTCCACTTT. Residues: CASSWGGSYNSPLHF.

The chain employs TRBV12-3 or TRBV12-4 and TRBJ2-3; no reliable D call. V was trimmed by 5 bases and J by 1 base, leaving 13 bases between them. The CDR3 has 15 residues. CDR3 nucleotide sequence: TGTGCCAGCAGTCCGGTAGGGTTGGGCACAGATACGCAGTATTTT. It encodes CASSPVGLGTDTQYF.

The chain combines TRBV20-1 with TRBJ2-3; D may be TRBD2 (5 bases). The V end was cut by 4 bases, the J end by 6 bases, with 17 bases between. The length of the CDR3 is 14 residues. CDR1 and CDR2 (germline): DFQATT, SNEGSKA (reference sequence). The CDR3 region is CSAIDHRGTDTQYF. CDR3 sequence (DNA): TGCAGTGCTATCGACCACCGGGGTACCGATACGCAGTATTTT.

With respect to this clonotype: The junction departs from the called germline gene at one end, perhaps through a read error. The chain recombines TRBV20-1 with TRBJ2-7, with 13 bases fitting TRBD2. The CDR3 has 14 residues. CDR1 and CDR2 from the germline V gene are DFQATT and SNEGSKA (reference sequence). The CDR3 spells CSARGLAGVYEQYF. DNA of the CDR3: TGCAGTGCCAGAGGACTAGCGGGAGTTTACGAGCAGTACTTC.

This clonotype was seen only a few times. The chain combines TRBV6-2 or TRBV6-3 with TRBJ2-1; the D is unclear. This CDR3 has 14 amino acids. Germline CDR1 MNHEY, CDR2 SVGEGT. Deletions cut 1 base from V and 3 bases from J, with 7 bases between. The CDR3 DNA follows: TGTGCCAGCAGTTACTGGGCAAACTACAATGAGCAGTTCTTC. Its protein product is CASSYWANYNEQFF.

This clonotype was detected only once. This chain joins TRBV10-3 and TRBJ2-5, with a possible D match to TRBD2 (6 bases). Germline V gene lookup returns CDR1 ENHRY and CDR2 SYGVKD. CDR3 size: 16 residues. V was pared by 11 bases and J by 2 bases, with 24 bases between. Written as DNA, the CDR3 is TGTGCCCTCCCCCGGCGCAGGGACTCGATACAAGAGACCCAGTACTTC. Protein sequence: CALPRRRDSIQETQYF.

The chain is built from TRBV20-1 and TRBJ1-2, with 7 bases matching TRBD1. The V and J ends lost 6 bases and 3 bases, in that order; junction bases with no gene match: 7. The CDR3 is 13 amino acids. Germline assignment: CDR1 DFQATT and CDR2 SNEGSKA (reference sequence). The CDR3: CSAQGEGYYGYTF. The CDR3 DNA reads TGCAGTGCCCAGGGGGAAGGTTACTATGGCTACACCTTC.

In its sample, this clonotype was seen a few times. The chain joins TRBV10-3 to TRBJ2-1, with D unclear. Germline loops: CDR1 ENHRY, CDR2 SYGVKD. The V end was cut by 7 bases, the J end by 5 bases, with 12 bases between. The CDR3 sequence is 13 residues long. DNA of the CDR3: TGTGCCATCAAGGGCAACCTCAACAATGAGCAGTTCTTC. Encoded protein: CAIKGNLNNEQFF.

This chain uses TRBV6-6 with TRBJ1-1; no firm D call. Germline V gives CDR1 MNHNY, CDR2 SVGAGI (reference sequence). Trimming removed 2 bases at V and 4 bases at J, with 20 bases between. CDR3 length: 17 amino acids. The CDR3: CASSYNPRGAAGTEAFF. For the CDR3, the DNA is TGTGCCAGCAGTTACAACCCACGGGGTGCTGCGGGCACTGAAGCTTTCTTT.

The rearrangement uses TRBV4-2 and TRBJ2-1; 14 bases map to TRBD2. Unmatched junction bases numbered 2, after V lost 3 bases and J lost 1 base. This CDR3 has 17 amino acids. Germline loops: CDR1 LGHNA, CDR2 YNFKEQ. Here the CDR3 reads CASSQGTSGRSYNEQFF. The DNA of the CDR3 is TGTGCCAGCAGCCAGGGGACTAGCGGGAGATCCTACAATGAGCAGTTCTTC.

V usage is TRBV27 and J usage is TRBJ1-4; 7 bases map to TRBD1. Germline values: CDR1 MNHEY, CDR2 SMNVEV (reference sequence). The CDR3 totals 15 residues. Unmatched junction bases numbered 8, after V lost 5 bases and J lost 5 bases. Written as DNA, the CDR3 is TGTGCCAGCAGTCCTCAACAGGGGTTGAATGAAAAACTGTTTTTT. This translates into CASSPQQGLNEKLFF.

To note about this clonotype: The junction departs from germline at one end; a sequencing error may be responsible. CDR3 nucleotide sequence: TGTGCCAGCAGGTACAGCTCTGGGGCCAACGTCCCGACTTTC. Translated: CASRYSSGANVPTF. The V call is TRBV27, the J call TRBJ2-6; tentatively, D is TRBD1 (5 bases). The CDR3 consists of 14 residues. Germline assignment: CDR1 MNHEY and CDR2 SMNVEV (reference sequence).